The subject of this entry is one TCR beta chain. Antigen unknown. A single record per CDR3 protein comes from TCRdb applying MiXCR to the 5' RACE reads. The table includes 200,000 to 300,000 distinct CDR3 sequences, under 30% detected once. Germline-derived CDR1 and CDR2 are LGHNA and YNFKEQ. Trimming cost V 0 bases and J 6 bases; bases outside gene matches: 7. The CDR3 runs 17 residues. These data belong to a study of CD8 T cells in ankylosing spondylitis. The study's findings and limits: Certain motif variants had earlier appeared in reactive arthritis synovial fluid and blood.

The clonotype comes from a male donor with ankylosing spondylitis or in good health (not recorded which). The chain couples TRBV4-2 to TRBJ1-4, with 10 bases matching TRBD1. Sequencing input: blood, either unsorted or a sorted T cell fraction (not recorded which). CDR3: CASSQDLFGTGDEKLFF. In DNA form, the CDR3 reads TGTGCCAGCAGCCAAGATCTCTTCGGGACAGGGGATGAAAAACTGTTTTTT.